This entry is about one TCR beta chain. CDR1 and CDR2 (germline): WSHSY, SAAADI. CDR3 length: 13 residues. V gave up 4 bases and J gave up 11 bases; unmatched junction bases: 8. These data belong to a study of blood T cell repertoires in COVID-19. For the study at large: Both acute and convalescent COVID-19 samples were obtained from the United States, Italy and Spain. Sources were T cells, B-cell-depleted T cells, or PBMCs; the material itself was cDNA or gDNA.

Sequencing used immunoSEQ multiplex PCR; TCRdb keeps in-frame clones, though not all of them. The sample carries hundreds of thousands of clones, around 86% recorded once. The sequenced sample was peripheral blood. The chain has TRBV10-2 and TRBJ2-3; 8 positions match TRBD2. The sequence was collected from a middle-aged woman who had recovered from COVID-19. The CDR3 is CASSASTSEKQYF. The CDR3 region has the DNA TGCGCCAGCAGTGCCTCGACTAGCGAGAAGCAGTATTTT.